The entry below gives a single T cell receptor (beta chain) sequence along with its context. This receptor's antigen is unknown. Base qualities are missing; no much larger clone stands one base away. The sample's time point label is to be understood as: 100 days after allo-HCT. Recipient blood was collected about 28 days before transplant and at days 30, 100 and 180 after transplant. Nuclei Lysis Solution was used to extract genomic DNA from fresh or cryopreserved unfractionated peripheral blood mononuclear cells. This entry belongs to a study of T cell clonotyping in hematopoietic cell transplantation (dated by TCRdb to the early 2020s). As for the study more broadly: A total of about 140 blood samples were gathered in the study from roughly 37 consecutive transplant recipients along with their related donors. Recruitment of patients was conducted between 2015 and 2017, and follow-up was continued until late 2020 or death. Study-wide findings and limitations: Donor and pretransplant recipient Inverse Simpson Index values predicted broader posttransplant TCR repertoire diversity. The sample size was limited, and because cells were not sorted, the contributions of CD4 and CD8 repertoires could not be separated. Recipient repertoires showed only a small fraction of overlap with donor repertoires, and over 97% appeared de novo at the given depth. After transplant, TCR diversity in recipients dropped, and pathologically expanded clonotypes increased progressively from day 30 to day 180.

According to the germline V gene, CDR1 reads MNHEY and CDR2 reads SVGAGI. Its CDR3 holds 14 amino acids, cysteine through phenylalanine. The retained sequence is limited to the CDR3, 42 bases, with the frame set at the first base. V is clipped by 4 bases and J by 10 bases, and the sequence between their germline boundaries is 17 bases long. With the immunoSEQ assay, which is a bias-controlled multiplex PCR relying on V- and J-specific primers, TCR beta CDR3 regions were amplified from genomic DNA. In a second PCR step, a proprietary barcode and Illumina adapter sequences were attached to the CDR3 amplicons. CDR3 libraries were sequenced on an Illumina MiSeq instrument. The authors' analysis ran thus. Export and quality control were handled in immunoSEQ Analyzer 3.0, while downstream analyses relied on R Bioconductor and Immunarch. Only productive rearrangements in the normalized downsampled data set were used to calculate repertoire metrics. Clonotypes larger than 5 templates in the normalized cohort were defined as pathologically expanded. The Inverse Simpson Index served as the measure of repertoire diversity. To capture all clonotypes, the CMV-specificity analyses were run on the non-normalized data set. Entries here come from immuneACCESS through TCRdb and include only in-frame sequences with V and J called. Some clones fail to appear in such tables; in the studies checked, an unresolved V gene covers under half of the shortfall, and the cause of the remainder is unknown. That table furnishes V, J and clone size, whereas the DNA furnished D and trimming. In all, the sample holds about 6,400 clones, and 75% to 90% of those were seen once. The ten largest clonotypes hold 8.1% of the sample.

Sequenced material: peripheral blood mononuclear cells, taken 100 days after allogeneic stem cell transplant. The sequence joins TRBV6-5 to TRBJ1-5; a weak D assignment points to TRBD1 (5 bases agree). The sequence was obtained from a male patient in his 40s who had an allogeneic stem cell transplant from an unrelated donor, so the T cells may come from the graft donor. Some clones in this sample may be carry-over from other donors' samples. The CDR3 loop reads CASSSGDGAGPQHF. The DNA is as follows: TGTGCCAGCAGTTCTGGGGACGGCGCGGGACCCCAGCATTTT.